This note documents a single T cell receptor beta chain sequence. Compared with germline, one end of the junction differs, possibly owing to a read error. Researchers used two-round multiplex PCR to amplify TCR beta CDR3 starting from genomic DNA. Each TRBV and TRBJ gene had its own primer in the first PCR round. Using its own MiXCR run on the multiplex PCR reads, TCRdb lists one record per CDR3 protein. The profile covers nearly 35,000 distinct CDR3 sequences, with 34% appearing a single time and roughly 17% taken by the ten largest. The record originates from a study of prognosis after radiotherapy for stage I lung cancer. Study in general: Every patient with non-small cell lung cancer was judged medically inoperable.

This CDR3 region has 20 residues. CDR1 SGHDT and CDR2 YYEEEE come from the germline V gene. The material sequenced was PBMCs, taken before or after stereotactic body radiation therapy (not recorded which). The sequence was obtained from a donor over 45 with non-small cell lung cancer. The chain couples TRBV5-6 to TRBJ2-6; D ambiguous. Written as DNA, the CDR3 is TGTACCAGCAGCTTGTTAGGGCAGGAATTTAATCCCTCTGGGGCCAACGTCCTGACTTTC. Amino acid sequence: CTSSLLGQEFNPSGANVLTF.